The 7 T cell receptor beta chains below all came from one sample that was sequenced in a study of T cells expressing NK-cell markers. TCRdb re-called the 5' RACE reads, yielding one record per CDR3 amino acid sequence without DNA. Its listing shows roughly 390,000 distinct CDR3 sequences. The sample comprised blood T cells: a sorted CD56 or NKG2C T cell subset, CD4+ or CD8+ T cells, or bulk PBMC T cells (not recorded which). Receptor source: a woman between 45 and 60 years old in good health.

The rearrangement uses TRBV20-1 and TRBJ1-1; lacking DNA, the TRBD1 call made by TCRdb goes unchecked. The CDR3 loop spans 16 amino acids. CDR1 and CDR2 (germline): DFQATT, SNEGSKA (reference sequence). The CDR3 region is CSARDYRGIMNTEAFF.

The chain couples TRBV4-1 to TRBJ2-3; without DNA, the TCRdb call of TRBD2 cannot be checked. Germline-derived CDR1 and CDR2 are MGHRA and YSYEKL. The length of the CDR3 is 17 residues. CDR3: CASSQDPPSGATDTQYF.

V is TRBV20-1 and J is TRBJ1-2; TCRdb reports TRBD1, a call that lacks DNA to check it against. Germline V gives CDR1 DFQATT, CDR2 SNEGSKA (reference sequence). The CDR3 sequence is 12 residues long. CDR3 amino acids: CSASGNHYGYTF.

The CDR3 reads CASSLRGSSLSYGYTF. The rearrangement uses TRBV7-2 and TRBJ1-2; the TCRdb call, TRBD1, lacks DNA for checking. This CDR3 comprises 16 residues. Per germline, CDR1 SGHTA and CDR2 FQGNSA.

The chain uses TRBV7-9 and TRBJ2-1; TCRdb proposes TRBD2, but this gene call is untestable without DNA. This CDR3 spans 14 amino acids. Germline V gives CDR1 SEHNR, CDR2 FQNEAQ (reference sequence). The CDR3 spells CASSLYAESEAEFF. The full variable domain, completed using reference TRBV7-9 and TRBJ2-1, is DTGVSQNPRHKITKRGQNVTFRCDPISEHNRLYWYRQTLGQGPEFLTYFQNEAQLEKSRLLSDRFSAERPKGSFSTLEIQRTEQGDSAMYLCASSLYAESEAEFFGPGTRLTVL.

The chain recombines TRBV29-1 with TRBJ1-3; there is no DNA to check the TCRdb D call of TRBD1. This CDR3 has 14 amino acids. CDR1 SQVTM and CDR2 ANQGSEA come from the germline V gene. The CDR3 spells CSVEGTSSGNTIYF.

The J gene is TRBJ2-7, the V gene TRBV7-9; TCRdb reports TRBD2, a call that lacks DNA to check it against. Germline CDR1 reads SEHNR; CDR2 reads FQNEAQ (reference sequence). There are 17 residues in the CDR3. CDR3 protein: CASSLDRALLTPYEQYF.